This T cell receptor (beta chain) was found in a study of blood T cell repertoires in COVID-19. Assay used: immunoSEQ multiplex PCR; TCRdb lists only in-frame clones, some missing. The table shows around 140,000 clones, with over 70% occurring only once. Germline V lookup: CDR1 MDHEN, CDR2 SYDVKM. The germline V and J ends were trimmed by 8 bases and 4 bases, with 16 bases remaining between them. The CDR3 extends over 14 amino acids. The receptor's source is a woman aged 55 to 70 with acute or convalescent COVID-19. This chain joins TRBV28 and TRBJ2-3, with D tentatively TRBD1 (6 bases). The material sequenced was peripheral blood. DNA of the CDR3: TGTGCCAGCCAGATCGGACAGCTTTCAGATACGCAGTATTTT. This encodes CASQIGQLSDTQYF.